One sample yielded the 7 T cell receptor beta chains listed below, sequenced in a study of Tregs in tolerant kidney transplant recipients. Repertoires were generated with immunoSEQ multiplex PCR, while TCRdb's copy carries only in-frame clones and drops some. The data contain some 90,000 clones, approximately 90% of them seen just once; the ten biggest clones take up 4.5% to 5%. The sequenced material came from CD8+ T cells from blood. These receptors were collected from a human donor in good health.

This clone has a single count. The rearrangement joins TRBV6-6 to TRBJ2-3; 9 bases align to TRBD1. Trimming took 2 bases from V and 14 from J; bases not matched to a gene: 8. This CDR3 is 13 amino acids long. Germline values: CDR1 MNHNY, CDR2 SVGAGI (reference sequence). The CDR3 region has the DNA TGTGCCAGCAGTTACCTGGGGACAGGGAACGGGTATTTT. Its protein product is CASSYLGTGNGYF.

This chain joins TRBV29-1 and TRBJ2-7; possibly TRBD1 for D (6 bases). The CDR3 spans 13 residues. Germline CDR1 reads SQVTM; CDR2 reads ANQGSEA. The V end lost 6 bases, the J end lost 1 base, and 13 bases lay between the germline ends. As DNA, the CDR3 is TGCAGCGTCGGGACATTGGAATCCTACGAGCAGTACTTC. Its translation: CSVGTLESYEQYF.

The gene calls are TRBV27 and TRBJ1-1; a weak D match, TRBD1 (5 bases). V was shortened by 3 bases and J by 1 base, with 18 bases between the two germline ends. The CDR3 sequence is 17 residues long. The germline gives CDR1 MNHEY, CDR2 SMNVEV (reference sequence). The CDR3 nucleotides are TGTGCCAGCAGTTTGGGAGTATTGGACACAGGGAACACTGAAGCTTTCTTT. It codes for CASSLGVLDTGNTEAFF.

The J gene is TRBJ2-7, the V gene TRBV4-1; 7 bases are a match to TRBD1. Germline values: CDR1 MGHRA, CDR2 YSYEKL. CDR3 length: 16 residues. Trimming took 0 bases from V and 4 from J; bases not matched to a gene: 9. CDR3 nucleotide sequence: TGCGCCAGCAGCCAAGATTGGGGACAGAAGCGTTACGAGCAGTACTTC. Its protein product is CASSQDWGQKRYEQYF.

The genes are TRBV5-6 and TRBJ1-2; D gene unclear. V was cut by 1 base and J by 4 bases, with 5 bases left in between. The V gene's germline CDR1 is SGHDT and CDR2 YYEEEE. The CDR3 runs to 12 residues. The CDR3 sequence: CASSLLVYGYTF. The CDR3 coding sequence is TGTGCCAGCAGCTTGCTCGTCTATGGCTACACCTTC.

The chain carries TRBV7-6 and TRBJ2-1, with D tentatively TRBD1 (5 bases). This CDR3 region has 15 residues. The V end lost 3 bases, the J end lost 10 bases, and 19 bases lay between the germline ends. Germline V CDR1 and CDR2: SGHVS, FNYEAQ. This chain's CDR3 is CASSFGLGAVGEQFF. The CDR3 coding sequence is TGTGCCAGCAGCTTTGGGTTAGGGGCTGTGGGGGAGCAGTTCTTC.

This chain uses TRBV27 with TRBJ2-2, with 8 positions matching TRBD1. The CDR3 loop spans 15 amino acids. Looked up from germline, CDR1 is MNHEY and CDR2 is SMNVEV (reference sequence). V gave up 5 bases and J gave up 5 bases; unmatched junction bases: 7. The CDR3 protein is CASSRTGKGTGELFF. The CDR3 DNA reads TGTGCCAGCAGTCGGACAGGGAAGGGTACCGGGGAGCTGTTTTTT.